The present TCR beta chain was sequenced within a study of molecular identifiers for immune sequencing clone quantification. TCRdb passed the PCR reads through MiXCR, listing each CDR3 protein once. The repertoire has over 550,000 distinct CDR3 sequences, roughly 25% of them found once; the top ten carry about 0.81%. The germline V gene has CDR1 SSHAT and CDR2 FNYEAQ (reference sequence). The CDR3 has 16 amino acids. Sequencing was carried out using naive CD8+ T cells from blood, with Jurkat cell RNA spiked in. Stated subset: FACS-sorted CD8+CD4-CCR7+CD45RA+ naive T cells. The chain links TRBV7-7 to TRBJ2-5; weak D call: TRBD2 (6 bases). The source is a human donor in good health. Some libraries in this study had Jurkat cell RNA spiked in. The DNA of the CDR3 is TGTGCTGGCGGCTTGTTGGAGGGAGGCCCACAGGAGACCCAGTACTTC. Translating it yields CAGGLLEGGPQETQYF.